The TCR beta chain under discussion was sequenced for a study of Tregs in tolerant kidney transplant recipients. Study-wide results and limits: Changing PCR primers prevented nucleotide comparison between some patients' samples.

Germline-derived CDR1 and CDR2 are MRHNA and SNTAGT. This CDR3 contains 9 residues. TCRdb's copy holds only in-frame clones and misses some; the assay was immunoSEQ multiplex PCR. This sample has roughly 80,000 clones, with 95% to 98% found just once. This clone is a singleton in its sample. What it recognizes is unknown. An end of the junction differs from the germline gene, which may be a read error. This specimen consisted of CD4+ T cells from blood, obtained before the transplant. This TCR derives from a human donor who received a combined kidney and bone marrow transplant. The gene calls are TRBV6-4 and TRBJ1-1, with D unresolved. The chain's CDR3 is CASSVSGDF. Written as DNA, the CDR3 is TGTGCCAGCAGTGTTTCGGGTGACTTT.